The next 23 T cell receptor beta chains were all read from a single sample in a study of shared clonotypes between healthy human individuals. Repertoires were generated with immunoSEQ multiplex PCR, while TCRdb's copy carries only in-frame clones and drops some. The profile covers around 2.5 million clones, with over 85% appearing a single time and around 0.37% taken by the ten largest. The sequenced sample was naive CD4+ T cells from PBMCs. Noted subset: CD45RA+ positively selected. These receptors were obtained from a man younger than 35 in good health. Some clones in this sample may be carry-over from other donors' samples.

Concerning this clone itself: The junction and the germline gene differ at one end; a read error may be behind it. V is TRBV6-1 and J is TRBJ1-2, with D unresolved. Per the germline V gene, CDR1 is MNHNS and CDR2 is SASEGT. The CDR3 contains 16 residues. CDR3 coding DNA: TGTGCCAGCAGTGTACCCATTCATCAGGCGTACAACCAATCCCTTTTC. Residues: CASSVPIHQAYNQSLF.

This chain uses TRBV6-5 with TRBJ2-7; D ambiguous. In germline, CDR1 is MNHEY, CDR2 SVGAGI. This CDR3 is built from 15 residues. Trimming left V 0 bases short and J 7 bases short, with 16 bases between. For the CDR3, the DNA is TGTGCCAGCAGTTACTCGGCTTCGCCTTTGAGGGAGCAGTACTTC. This gives the protein CASSYSASPLREQYF.

The chain couples TRBV6-5 to TRBJ2-7; 8 bases are a match to TRBD2. After removal of 2 bases from V and 6 bases from J, the junction contained 9 bases not matched to a gene. Looked up from germline, CDR1 is MNHEY and CDR2 is SVGAGI. There are 15 residues in the CDR3. The CDR3 here is CASSYGGSGRGEQYF. CDR3 coding DNA: TGTGCCAGCAGTTACGGAGGGAGCGGGAGAGGCGAGCAGTACTTC.

This chain uses TRBV2 with TRBJ2-5; D remains unclear. The V gene lost 6 bases and the J gene lost 1 base, with 15 bases spanning the gap. CDR1 and CDR2 (germline): SNHLY, FYNNEI. The CDR3 covers 15 residues. For the CDR3, the DNA is TGTGCCAGCAGAGCCCGAGACGGTGCCCAAGAGACCCAGTACTTC. Residues: CASRARDGAQETQYF.

The chain links TRBV6-5 to TRBJ2-7; TRBD2 aligns across 9 bases. The CDR3 runs 15 residues. From germline, CDR1 is MNHEY and CDR2 SVGAGI. V was pared by 4 bases and J by 9 bases, with 13 bases of the junction left unmatched. CDR3 in amino acids: CASSSPAGGIGGQYF. CDR3 nucleotide sequence: TGTGCCAGCAGTTCCCCCGCGGGAGGGATTGGTGGGCAGTACTTC.

V gene TRBV5-4 combines with J gene TRBJ2-3; possibly TRBD2 for D (6 bases). This CDR3 is built from 16 residues. Between the trimmed V and J ends, which lost 2 bases and 2 bases, there was a span of 15 bases. Germline assignment: CDR1 SGHNT and CDR2 YYREEE (reference sequence). This chain's CDR3 is CASSFFSGDFTDTQYF. CDR3 bases: TGTGCCAGCAGCTTTTTTTCGGGGGACTTCACAGATACGCAGTATTTT.

The chain combines TRBV9 with TRBJ2-1; 11 bases agree with TRBD2. The V segment lost 3 bases and the J segment 2 bases; nucleotides outside the gene matches: 1. The CDR3 contains 15 residues. CDR1 and CDR2 from the germline V gene are SGDLS and YYNGEE. CDR3 residues: CASSASGGTYNEQFF. The CDR3 DNA reads TGTGCCAGCAGCGCTAGCGGGGGGACCTACAATGAGCAGTTCTTC.

The rearrangement links TRBV2 to TRBJ1-1; the match to TRBD1 covers 7 bases. CDR1 is SNHLY and CDR2 is FYNNEI in the germline V gene. This CDR3 has 16 amino acids. V dropped 5 bases and J dropped 0; count of bases not matched to a gene: 9. The CDR3 DNA is TGTGCCAGCAGTAAAGGTCACGGGACAGTGAACACTGAAGCTTTCTTT. Translating gives CASSKGHGTVNTEAFF.

The genes are TRBV27 and TRBJ2-3; D is possibly TRBD1 (5 bases). This CDR3 spans 16 amino acids. Germline CDR1 MNHEY, CDR2 SMNVEV (reference sequence). The V end lost 4 bases, the J end lost 0 bases, and 14 bases lay between the germline ends. The CDR3 DNA reads TGTGCCAGCAGTTCCGCGCAGGGAACTAGCACAGATACGCAGTATTTT. Translation gives CASSSAQGTSTDTQYF.

The V and J genes are TRBV7-8 and TRBJ1-5; no definite D call. There are 16 residues in the CDR3. CDR1 and CDR2 from the germline V gene are SGHVS and FQNEAQ. V lost 3 bases and J 7 bases, leaving 19 bases between the germline ends. Here the CDR3 reads CASSFMGLFSAQPQHF. CDR3 sequence (DNA): TGTGCCAGCAGCTTTATGGGATTGTTTTCTGCCCAGCCCCAGCATTTT.

The chain uses TRBV5-1 and TRBJ2-7; D is ambiguous. CDR1 SGHRS and CDR2 YFSETQ come from the germline V gene. The length of the CDR3 is 13 residues. V was pared by 5 bases and J by 2 bases, with 11 bases between. The CDR3 DNA reads as TGCGCCAGCAGGGCCGGACGGGCCTACGAGCAGTACTTC. Protein sequence: CASRAGRAYEQYF. Drawing the rest from reference TRBV5-1 and TRBJ2-7, the complete variable domain is KAGVTQTPRYLIKTRGQQVTLSCSPISGHRSVSWYQQTPGQGLQFLFEYFSETQRNKGNFPGRFSGRQFSNSRSEMNVSTLELGDSALYLCASRAGRAYEQYFGPGTRLTVT.

In its sample, this clone was seen once. The identical CDR3 is also encoded by other nucleotide sequences in the sample. This rearrangement joins TRBV5-4 to TRBJ2-1, with TRBD2 matching 10 bases. CDR1 SGHNT and CDR2 YYREEE come from the germline V gene (reference sequence). After removal of 4 bases from V and 0 bases from J, the junction contained 1 base not matched to a gene. The CDR3 length is 15 residues. In DNA, the CDR3 is TGTGCCAGCAGCCCTAGCGGGAGCTCCTACAATGAGCAGTTCTTC. This translates into CASSPSGSSYNEQFF.

The V call is TRBV18, the J call TRBJ2-7; 11 bases agree with TRBD2. The CDR3 runs to 16 residues. J was trimmed by 2 bases and V by 2 bases; bases with no gene match: 5. From germline, CDR1 is KGHSH and CDR2 LQKENI. CDR3 nucleotides: TGTGCCAGCTCACCAACCGTAGCGGGAGGGCCCTACGAGCAGTACTTC. It codes for CASSPTVAGGPYEQYF.

The chain employs TRBV1 and TRBJ2-7; whether TRBD1, the table's D call, matches the DNA was not checked. TRBV1 is described as a pseudogene. This CDR3 has 17 residues. The chain's CDR3 is CTSSKKKTYRGLYEQYF. The CDR3 region has the DNA TGCACCAGCAGCAAGAAGAAAACCTACAGGGGGCTCTACGAGCAGTACTTC.

The V call is TRBV19, the J call TRBJ2-1, with D possibly TRBD1 on 6 matching bases. This CDR3 is built from 12 residues. V dropped 5 bases and J dropped 10 bases, with 12 bases sitting between them. Germline CDR1 and CDR2: LNHDA and SQIVND (reference sequence). CDR3 in amino acids: CASSLQGNEQFF. CDR3 bases: TGTGCCAGTAGTCTCCAGGGGAACGAGCAGTTCTTC.

This clone was seen just once. The V gene is TRBV27, the J gene TRBJ2-1; 11 nucleotides align to TRBD2. In germline, CDR1 is MNHEY, CDR2 SMNVEV (reference sequence). CDR3 size: 15 residues. The trim removed 5 bases at V and 10 bases at J, leaving 10 bases unmatched. The CDR3 DNA reads TGTGCCAGCAGTCAACCTAGCGGGAGGAGGCGGGAGCAGTTCTTC. It specifies CASSQPSGRRREQFF.

The chain links TRBV7-2 to TRBJ2-7, with D unclear. Germline assignment: CDR1 SGHTA and CDR2 FQGNSA. The V gene lost 5 bases and the J gene lost 0 bases, with 11 bases spanning the gap. CDR3 length equals 14 residues. Here the CDR3 reads CASSRQQSSYEQYF. The CDR3 DNA reads as TGTGCCAGCAGCCGGCAACAGAGCTCCTACGAGCAGTACTTC.

V and J are TRBV5-5 and TRBJ1-1; D is possibly TRBD1 (6 bases). The CDR3 consists of 15 residues. Germline V gene data show CDR1 as SGHKS and CDR2 as YYEKEE (reference sequence). V was trimmed by 3 bases and J by 6 bases, leaving 18 bases between them. This chain's CDR3 is CASSSGGRGYAEAFF. The CDR3 DNA reads TGTGCCAGCAGCTCCGGGGGCAGAGGGTACGCTGAAGCTTTCTTT.

V usage is TRBV18 and J usage is TRBJ2-6, with D unresolved. Trimming stripped 3 bases from V and 0 bases from J, with 9 bases between. Germline loops: CDR1 KGHSH, CDR2 LQKENI. CDR3 length: 16 residues. The CDR3 here is CASSPFRFSGANVLTF. The CDR3 coding sequence is TGTGCCAGCTCACCCTTCCGATTCTCTGGGGCCAACGTCCTGACTTTC.

This clone was detected only once. The V and J genes are TRBV6-5 and TRBJ2-7; maybe TRBD1 (6 bases). The CDR3 sequence is 13 residues long. With 4 bases removed from V and 3 bases from J, the gap between germline ends came to 10 bases. From germline, CDR1 is MNHEY and CDR2 SVGAGI. CDR3 sequence (DNA): TGTGCCAGCAGTTTGGGGGCGATCTACGAGCAGTACTTC. It specifies CASSLGAIYEQYF.

The DNA for the CDR3 is TGTGCCAGCAGTTATTCCGGGGCCACAGATACGCAGTATTTT. Residues: CASSYSGATDTQYF. The V call is TRBV6-6, the J call TRBJ2-3; the D gene could be TRBD1 or TRBD2 (5 bases each). Germline assignment: CDR1 MNHNY and CDR2 SVGAGI (reference sequence). The length of the CDR3 is 14 residues. V lost 3 bases and J lost 2, with 9 bases in between.

V is TRBV4-3 and J is TRBJ2-1, with 12 bases aligning to TRBD2. The CDR3 runs 16 residues. V dropped 3 bases and J dropped 7; count of bases not matched to a gene: 7. Germline lookup yields CDR1 LGHNA and CDR2 YSLEER. CDR3: CASSQTSGSYRNEQFF. In DNA, the CDR3 is TGCGCCAGCAGCCAGACTAGCGGGAGTTATCGGAATGAGCAGTTCTTC.

The chain joins TRBV11-3 to TRBJ2-1, with a tentative D call TRBD2 (5 bases). V was shortened by 4 bases and J by 2 bases, with 15 bases between the two germline ends. The CDR3 covers 16 residues. Germline CDR1 and CDR2: SGHNT and YENEEA. The CDR3 spells CASSSPRGRPYNEQFF. CDR3 nucleotides: TGTGCCAGCAGCTCCCCTCGGGGAAGGCCCTACAATGAGCAGTTCTTC.